A selection of T cell receptor beta chains follows, all from one sample in a study of B cell selection in AIRE deficiency. Sequenced by immunoSEQ multiplex PCR; TCRdb stores in-frame clones only, minus some. The data hold tens of thousands of clones, with around 97% observed a single time. The sample consisted of conventional CD4+ T cells sorted from PBMCs. The receptors were gathered from a human donor with AIRE deficiency. The CDR3 runs from the conserved cysteine through the conserved F or W. A D gene is named only where the DNA matches it firmly. Size is omitted from some rows. Given values are once, few, many or a class for expanded clones.

-,-,TRBJ2-1,TRBV7-9,TGTGCCAGCAGCTTAAGATGGGATGAGCAGTTCTTC,CASSLRWDEQFF
-,-,TRBJ1-4,TRBV7-9,TGTGCCAGCAGCCCCTTCGTCGGCCTTAATGAAAAACTGTTTTTT,CASSPFVGLNEKLFF
-,TRBD1,TRBJ1-1,TRBV28,TGTGCCAGCACCTTGGACAGGGGTTCAATAGGTTTCTTT,CASTLDRGSIGFF
-,-,TRBJ2-7,TRBV6-6,TGTGCCAGCAGTTACGGCCTCGGGGTATACGAGCAGTACTTC,CASSYGLGVYEQYF
-,TRBD1,TRBJ1-5,TRBV5-4,TGTGCCAGCAGAGCATACAGGGGTAGGAGCAATCAGCCCCAGCATTTT,CASRAYRGRSNQPQHF
once,-,TRBJ2-3,TRBV7-2,TGTGCCAGCAGCTCCTACCGGGGAGCGCAGTATTTT,CASSSYRGAQYF
-,-,TRBJ2-7,TRBV4-2,TGTGCCAGCAGCCCCGGGCCAGAGCTCTACGAGCAGTACTTC,CASSPGPELYEQYF
once,TRBD1,TRBJ1-2,TRBV28,TGTGCCAGCCTCGACCGGGACAGGGGGCGATGGGGCTACACCTTC,CASLDRDRGRWGYTF
-,TRBD1,TRBJ1-1,TRBV7-8,TGTGCCAGCAGCTTCAATCGACAGGGCGGCTCTGAAGCTTTCTTT,CASSFNRQGGSEAFF
-,TRBD1,TRBJ1-4,TRBV5-1,TGCGCCAGCAGCTTGAGGGCAGGGGGCAAAACTAATGAAAAACTGTTTTTT,CASSLRAGGKTNEKLFF
-,TRBD1,TRBJ2-5,TRBV5-5,TGTGCCAGCAGCTTGCCTGGGACAGAAGAGACCCAGTACTTC,CASSLPGTEETQYF
-,-,TRBJ1-6,TRBV10-3,TGTGCCAGCAGTTGGCAGGGAGGCAGCTCACCCCTCCACTTT,CASSWQGGSSPLHF
-,-,TRBJ2-5,TRBV11-3,TGTGCCAGCAGCTTAATACCTCGAGGGACCCAGTACTTC,CASSLIPRGTQYF
-,-,TRBJ2-7,TRBV11-3,TGTGCCAGCAGCTTAGGACATCATCCCACCTACGAGCAGTACTTC,CASSLGHHPTYEQYF
-,TRBD1,TRBJ1-1,TRBV5-1,TGCGCCAGCAGCTTGTATCCTCGTGGAGGGACAGCTAAGAACACTGAAGCTTTCTTT,CASSLYPRGGTAKNTEAFF
-,TRBD2,TRBJ2-7,TRBV19,TGTGCCAGTAGTATAGCCCACCTCATACTAGCGGGAGGACACCTCGAGCAGTACTTC,CASSIAHLILAGGHLEQYF
-,-,TRBJ2-3,TRBV10-3,TGTGCCAGCGCCGCGGTGTCCCCAACCACAGATACGCAGTATTTT,CASAAVSPTTDTQYF
-,-,TRBJ2-7,TRBV18,TGTGCCAGCTCACCTGGAGACCTATACGAGCAGTACTTC,CASSPGDLYEQYF
-,TRBD2,TRBJ2-5,TRBV7-8,TGTGCCAGCAGCTTAGTGCGCGGGGGGACCCAGTACTTC,CASSLVRGGTQYF
-,-,TRBJ2-3,TRBV7-9,TGTGCCAGCAGTGTCAGCACAGATACGCAGTATTTT,CASSVSTDTQYF
once,-,TRBJ1-1,TRBV10-3,TGTGCCATCAGTTTGGGGGGAGGGAGGAACACTGAAGCTTTCTTT,CAISLGGGRNTEAFF
-,-,TRBJ1-4,TRBV2,TGTGCCAGCAGTGAAGGGGGTCCTAGTGAAAAACTGTTTTTT,CASSEGGPSEKLFF